This T cell receptor (beta chain) was obtained from a study of blood T cell repertoires in COVID-19. On the study more broadly: T cells, B-cell-depleted T cells, or PBMCs supplied cDNA or gDNA.

Libraries were prepared by immunoSEQ multiplex PCR; TCRdb keeps only in-frame clonotypes and omits some of them. The sample records fewer than 150,000 clones, around 80% being singletons. The germline CDR1 and CDR2 sequences are MDHEN and SYDVKM. V dropped 6 bases and J dropped 4; count of bases not matched to a gene: 4. The CDR3 is made up of 15 amino acids. The rearrangement joins TRBV28 to TRBJ2-6, with 9 nucleotides matching TRBD1. The sequenced material came from peripheral blood. The TCR was taken from an elderly woman in a cohort sampled during active or convalescent COVID-19. The CDR3 protein is CASRSGTGGANVLTF. The DNA of the CDR3 is TGTGCCAGCAGGTCCGGGACAGGGGGGGCCAACGTCCTGACTTTC.